Below, 2 T cell receptor beta chains from the same sample are listed, as sequenced in a study of naive and memory T cell subsets. Findings and limits, study-wide: A few larger clonotypes appeared in naive repertoires, especially CD8, possibly memory cells re-expressing CD45RA.

The antigens for these receptors are not known. Two oligonucleotides, mixed equimolar, formed the beta constant-region primer covering TRBC1 and TRBC2. Nested alpha and beta constant-region primers with the SP2 primer drove four PCR rounds on ligated cDNA. TCRdb fed the UMI-ligation and nested PCR reads into MiXCR, producing one record per CDR3 protein. The sample includes 90,000 to 120,000 distinct CDR3 sequences, 13% to 15% of them seen just once. Material: naive CD8+ T cells from blood. The source is a human donor in good health.

In its sample, this clonotype was seen a few times. This sequence joins TRBV25-1 and TRBJ2-1; TRBD1 agrees at 8 bases. This CDR3 is built from 13 residues. V trimming: 5 bases; J trimming: 6 bases; junction bases outside the gene matches: 3. In germline, CDR1 is MGHDK, CDR2 SYGVNS. The CDR3 sequence is CASSRDRTNEQFF. The CDR3 nucleotides are TGTGCCAGCAGTCGGGACAGGACCAATGAGCAGTTCTTC.

This clonotype has only a few counts. This rearrangement joins TRBV29-1 to TRBJ2-1, with D perhaps matching TRBD1 or TRBD2 (6 bases each). This CDR3 is 14 amino acids long. Germline V CDR1 and CDR2: SQVTM, ANQGSEA. V was clipped by 7 bases and J by 9 bases, with 22 bases between them. CDR3 coding DNA: TGCAGCGCCGGAATGCGGGACAAGCTCAGTGAGCAGTTCTTC. This translates into CSAGMRDKLSEQFF.